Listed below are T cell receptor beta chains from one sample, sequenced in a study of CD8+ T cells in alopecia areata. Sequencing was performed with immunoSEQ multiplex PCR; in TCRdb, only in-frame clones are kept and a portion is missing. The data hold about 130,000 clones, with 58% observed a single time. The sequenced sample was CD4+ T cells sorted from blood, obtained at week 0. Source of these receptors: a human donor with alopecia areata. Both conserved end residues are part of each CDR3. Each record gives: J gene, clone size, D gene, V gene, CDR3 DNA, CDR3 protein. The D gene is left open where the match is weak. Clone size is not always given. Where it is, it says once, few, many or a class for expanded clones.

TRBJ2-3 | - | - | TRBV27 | TGTGCCAGCAGTATCCAGGAACCGGGCCGCGTAGATACGCAGTATTTT | CASSIQEPGRVDTQYF
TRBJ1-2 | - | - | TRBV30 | TGTGCCTGGAGCCCCGGCGGTCCGGCTGGCTACACCTTC | CAWSPGGPAGYTF
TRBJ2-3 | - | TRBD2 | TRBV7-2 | TGTGCCAGCAGCTTAGGGGTCGATGCGGGAGGGAGCACAGATACGCAGTATTTT | CASSLGVDAGGSTDTQYF
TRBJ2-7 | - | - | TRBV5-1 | TGCGCCAGCAGCTTGGGGCCCCCTATAGGATCCGAGCAGTACTTC | CASSLGPPIGSEQYF
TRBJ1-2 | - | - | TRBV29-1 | TGCAGCGCCTCCCTAGGCAACAACTATGGCTACACCTTC | CSASLGNNYGYTF
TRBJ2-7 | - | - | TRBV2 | TGTGCCAGCACAGGGGAGAAATACTACGAGCAGTACTTC | CASTGEKYYEQYF
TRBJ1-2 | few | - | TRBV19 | TGTGCCAGTACGGAAACGGGGGGCTTCGGCTACACCTTC | CASTETGGFGYTF
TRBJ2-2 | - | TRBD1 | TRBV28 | TGTGCCAGCAGCCGAGACAGGGTGGCCGGGGAGCTGTTTTTT | CASSRDRVAGELFF
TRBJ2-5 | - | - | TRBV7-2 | TGTGCCAGCAGCCGGATGAGTGGCAGGGGAGTAGAGACCCAGTACTTC | CASSRMSGRGVETQYF
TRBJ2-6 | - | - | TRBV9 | TGTGCCAGCAGCGAGAACCCGCGTCCGGGGGCCAGAGCTGGGGCCAACGTCCTGACTTTC | CASSENPRPGARAGANVLTF
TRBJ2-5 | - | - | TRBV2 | TGTGCCAGCAGTGAAGCCGGTAGATTCCAAGAGACCCAGTACTTC | CASSEAGRFQETQYF
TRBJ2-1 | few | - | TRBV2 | TGTGCCAGCAGGACCGGGACGCCCGACAATGAGCAGTTCTTC | CASRTGTPDNEQFF
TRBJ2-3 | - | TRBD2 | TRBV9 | TGTGCCAGCAGCGTAGCGGCTAGCGGCTTAGATAGCACAGATACGCAGTATTTT | CASSVAASGLDSTDTQYF
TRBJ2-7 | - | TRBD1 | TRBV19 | TGTGCCAGTAGTATTGGTCAGGGGGCCTCCTACGAGCAGTACTTC | CASSIGQGASYEQYF
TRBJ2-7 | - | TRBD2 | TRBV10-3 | TGTGCCATAGGTACCGGGACTAGATACGAGCAGTACTTC | CAIGTGTRYEQYF
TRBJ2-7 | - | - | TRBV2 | TGTGCCAGCAGTGATAAGGTCGAGCAGTACTTC | CASSDKVEQYF
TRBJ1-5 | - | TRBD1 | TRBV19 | TGTGCCAGTAGCTTGGCGGACAGGGGGCGGAGGCAGCCCCAGCATTTT | CASSLADRGRRQPQHF
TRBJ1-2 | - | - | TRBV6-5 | TGTGCCAGCAGCTCCAGGGAGGCCTATGGCTACACCTTC | CASSSREAYGYTF
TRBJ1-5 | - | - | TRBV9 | TGTGCCAGCAGCGTGGCCGTCAATCAGCCCCAGCATTTT | CASSVAVNQPQHF
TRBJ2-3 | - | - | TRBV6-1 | TGTGCCAGCAGCGGGGGGCGAATCACAGATACGCAGTATTTT | CASSGGRITDTQYF
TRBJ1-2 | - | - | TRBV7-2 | TGTGCCAGCAGCCTGTCGGCCTCCTCTGGCTACACCTTC | CASSLSASSGYTF
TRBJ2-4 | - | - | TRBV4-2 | TGTGCCAGCAGCCAAGCGGCTACAGGGGGGGTGGACATTCAGTACTTC | CASSQAATGGVDIQYF
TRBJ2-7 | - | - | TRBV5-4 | TGTGCCAGCAGCCGCACGCAGGGAACCCTGGACTTC | CASSRTQGTLDF
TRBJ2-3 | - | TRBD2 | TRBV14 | TGTGCCAGCAGTCAGTTAGCGGGACGGACAGATACGCAGTATTTT | CASSQLAGRTDTQYF
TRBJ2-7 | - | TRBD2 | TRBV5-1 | TGCGCCAGCAGCCCCGGCCGGGGGGGGTTCTACGAGCAGTACTTC | CASSPGRGGFYEQYF
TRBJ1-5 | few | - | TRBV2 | TGTGCCAGCAGTGAACAGGCAGTTAATCAGCCCCAGCATTTT | CASSEQAVNQPQHF
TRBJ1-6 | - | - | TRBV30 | TGTGCCTGTGGACGGAACAGTAATTCACCCCTCCACTTT | CACGRNSNSPLHF
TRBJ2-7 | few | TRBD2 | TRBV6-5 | TGTGCCAACGACCCGGGACTAGCGGAGCAGCAGTACTTC | CANDPGLAEQQYF
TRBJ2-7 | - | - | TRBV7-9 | TGTGCCAGCAGCTTAGCGGGAGCCCACGAGCAGTACTTC | CASSLAGAHEQYF
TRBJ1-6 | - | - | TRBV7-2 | TGTGCCAGCAGCTTGAAAGGGGGGGCGAATTCACCCCTCCACTTT | CASSLKGGANSPLHF
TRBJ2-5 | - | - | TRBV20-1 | TGCAGTGCTTCGCAAGAGACCCAGTACTTC | CSASQETQYF
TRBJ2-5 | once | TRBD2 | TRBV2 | TGTGCCAGCAGCGAACTAGCGGACCAAGAGACCCAGTACTTC | CASSELADQETQYF
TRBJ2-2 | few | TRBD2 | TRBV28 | TGTGCCAGCGTCTGGGGCATCTATAGCGGGAACCCGAACACCGGGGAGCTGTTTTTT | CASVWGIYSGNPNTGELFF
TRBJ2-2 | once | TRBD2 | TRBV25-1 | TGTGCCAGCAGTAGACTAGCGGGGGGCGGTACGAACACCGGGGAGCTGTTTTTT | CASSRLAGGGTNTGELFF
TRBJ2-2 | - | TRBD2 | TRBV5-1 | TGCGCCAGCAGCTTGGCCACTAGCGCAAACACCGGGGAGCTGTTTTTT | CASSLATSANTGELFF
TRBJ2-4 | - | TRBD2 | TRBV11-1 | TGTGCCAGCAGCTCTAGCGGGGGCAAAAACATTCAGTACTTC | CASSSSGGKNIQYF
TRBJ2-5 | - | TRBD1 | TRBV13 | TGTGCCAGCAGCTTAGACCCGACAGGGGCCGTTGCCCAGTACTTC | CASSLDPTGAVAQYF
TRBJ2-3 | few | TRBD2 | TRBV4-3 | TGCGCCAGCAGTCCGGGCGGGGGGACAGATACGCAGTATTTT | CASSPGGGTDTQYF
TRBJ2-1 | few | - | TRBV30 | TGTGCCTGGAGTCCTGGGATTCTCGACTCCTACAATGAGCAGTTCTTC | CAWSPGILDSYNEQFF
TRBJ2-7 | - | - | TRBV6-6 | TGTGCCAGCAGTGCTAACACCGGGACCCCAGTTTCATTC | CASSANTGTPVSF
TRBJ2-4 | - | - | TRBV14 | TGTGCCAGCAGCCAAACCCGGGGTCTCCTAGCCAAAAACATTCAGTACTTC | CASSQTRGLLAKNIQYF
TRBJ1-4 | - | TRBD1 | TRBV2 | TGTGCCAGCAGTCCTGAGGGACAGGGACTGTTTTTT | CASSPEGQGLFF
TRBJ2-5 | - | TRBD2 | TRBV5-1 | TGCGCCAGCAGCTTGGCTCTAGCGGGGGGTCAAGAGACCCAGTACTTC | CASSLALAGGQETQYF
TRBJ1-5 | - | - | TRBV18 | TGTGCCAGCTCACCGGGGGTGAATCAGCCCCAGCATTTT | CASSPGVNQPQHF
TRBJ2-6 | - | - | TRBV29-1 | TGCAGCGTTCACGACGGGGTCTCTGGGGCCAACGTCCTGACTTTC | CSVHDGVSGANVLTF
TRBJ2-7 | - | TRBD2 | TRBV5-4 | TGTGCCAGCAGCGCGCCCTTGGGCGGGAGCTCCTACGAGCAGTACTTC | CASSAPLGGSSYEQYF
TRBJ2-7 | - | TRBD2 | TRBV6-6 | TGTGCCAGCAGTTATCGGTCTAGCGGGAACTACGAGCAGTACTTC | CASSYRSSGNYEQYF
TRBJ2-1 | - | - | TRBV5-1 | TGCGCCAGCAGCACGCGGGATCCTAAGCAGTTCTTC | CASSTRDPKQFF
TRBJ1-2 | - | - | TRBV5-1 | TGCGCCAGCAGCTTGGACAGATATGGCTACACCTTC | CASSLDRYGYTF
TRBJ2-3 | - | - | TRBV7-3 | TGTGCCAGCAGCTTCGGAGACACAGATACGCAGTATTTT | CASSFGDTDTQYF